The source of this T cell receptor (beta chain) is a study of identical twins. V gave up 11 bases and J gave up 5 bases, with 19 bases separating them. The CDR3 has 13 amino acids. Germline-derived CDR1 and CDR2 are MNHNS and SASEGT. TCRdb re-derived calls from the 5' RACE reads in MiXCR, one entry per CDR3 protein. The sample has fewer than 900,000 distinct CDR3 sequences, around 21% seen once. These same records also appear under a second study, on T cells expressing NK-cell markers.

V and J are TRBV6-1 and TRBJ2-7; D unclear. The sequenced sample was PBMCs. The TCR sequence derives from a woman between 18 and 29 years old in good health. The CDR3 DNA sequence: TGTGCCTTAACCCGGGTGGAAGGAAACGAGCAGTACTTC. It specifies CALTRVEGNEQYF.